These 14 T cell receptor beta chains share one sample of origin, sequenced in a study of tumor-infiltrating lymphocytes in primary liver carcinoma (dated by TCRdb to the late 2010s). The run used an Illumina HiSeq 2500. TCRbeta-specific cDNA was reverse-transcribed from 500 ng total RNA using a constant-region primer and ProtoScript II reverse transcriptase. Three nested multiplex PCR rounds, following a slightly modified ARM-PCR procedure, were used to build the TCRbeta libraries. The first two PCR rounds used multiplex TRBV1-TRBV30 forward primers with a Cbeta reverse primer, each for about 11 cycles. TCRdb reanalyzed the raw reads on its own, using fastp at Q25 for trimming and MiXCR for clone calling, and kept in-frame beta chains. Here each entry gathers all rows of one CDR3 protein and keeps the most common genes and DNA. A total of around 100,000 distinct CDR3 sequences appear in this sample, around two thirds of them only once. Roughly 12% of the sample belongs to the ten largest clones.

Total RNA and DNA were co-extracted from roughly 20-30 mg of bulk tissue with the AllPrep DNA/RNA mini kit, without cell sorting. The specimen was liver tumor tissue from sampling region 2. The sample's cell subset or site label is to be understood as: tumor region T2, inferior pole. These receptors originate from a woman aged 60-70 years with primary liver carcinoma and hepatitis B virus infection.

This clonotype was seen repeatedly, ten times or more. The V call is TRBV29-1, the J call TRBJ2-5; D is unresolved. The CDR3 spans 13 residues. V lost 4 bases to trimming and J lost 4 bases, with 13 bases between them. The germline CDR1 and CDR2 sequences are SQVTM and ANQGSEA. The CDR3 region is CSVGLRVRETQYF. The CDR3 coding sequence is TGCAGCGTTGGTCTTAGGGTGAGAGAGACCCAGTACTTC.

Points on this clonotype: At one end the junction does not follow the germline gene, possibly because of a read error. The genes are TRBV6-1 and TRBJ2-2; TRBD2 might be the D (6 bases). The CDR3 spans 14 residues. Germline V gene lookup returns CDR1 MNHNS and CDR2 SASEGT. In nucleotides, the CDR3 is TGTGCCGGCAGTGAGCAGGGAGGCACCGGGGAACTGTTTTTT. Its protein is CAGSEQGGTGELFF.

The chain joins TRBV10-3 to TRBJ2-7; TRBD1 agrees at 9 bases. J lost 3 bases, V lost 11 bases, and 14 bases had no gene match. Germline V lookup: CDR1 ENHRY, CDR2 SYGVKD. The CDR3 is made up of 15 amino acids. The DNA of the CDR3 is TGTGCCGTTAACCCTGGTGGGACAGGGAACTACGAGCAGTACTTC. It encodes CAVNPGGTGNYEQYF.

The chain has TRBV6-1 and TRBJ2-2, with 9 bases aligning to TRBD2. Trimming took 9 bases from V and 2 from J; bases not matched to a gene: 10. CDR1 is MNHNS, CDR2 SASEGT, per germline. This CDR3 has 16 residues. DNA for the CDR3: TGTGCCAGTAGCTCCGGGACTAGCATCAACACCGGGGAGCTGTTTTTT. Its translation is CASSSGTSINTGELFF.

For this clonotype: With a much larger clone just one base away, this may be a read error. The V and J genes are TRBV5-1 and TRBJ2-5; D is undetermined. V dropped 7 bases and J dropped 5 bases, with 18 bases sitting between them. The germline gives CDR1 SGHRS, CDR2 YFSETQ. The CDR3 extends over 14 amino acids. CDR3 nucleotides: TGCGCCAGCTGCACTCCGGGCAAAGCGGAGACCCAGTACTTC. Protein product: CASCTPGKAETQYF.

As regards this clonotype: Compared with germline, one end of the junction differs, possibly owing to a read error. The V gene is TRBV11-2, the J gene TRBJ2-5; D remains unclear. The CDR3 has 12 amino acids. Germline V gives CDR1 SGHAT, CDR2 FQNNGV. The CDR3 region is CASSLAQGTQYF. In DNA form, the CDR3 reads TGCGCCAGCAGCTTAGCCCAAGGGACCCAGTACTTC.

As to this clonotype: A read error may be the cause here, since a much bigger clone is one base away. The CDR3 loop reads CGISEWDSYNEQFF. DNA for the CDR3: TGTGGCATCAGTGAGTGGGACTCTTACAATGAGCAGTTCTTC. The V gene is TRBV10-3, the J gene TRBJ2-1; tentatively, D is TRBD2 (6 bases). The V gene's germline CDR1 is ENHRY and CDR2 SYGVKD. The CDR3 length is 14 residues.

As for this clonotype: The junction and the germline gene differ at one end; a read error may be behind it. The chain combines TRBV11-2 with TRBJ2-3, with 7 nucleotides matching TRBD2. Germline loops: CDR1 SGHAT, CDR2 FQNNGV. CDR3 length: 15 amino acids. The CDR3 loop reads CASNPGLVGPDMQYF. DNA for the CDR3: TGTGCCAGCAACCCTGGACTAGTGGGCCCAGATATGCAGTATTTT.

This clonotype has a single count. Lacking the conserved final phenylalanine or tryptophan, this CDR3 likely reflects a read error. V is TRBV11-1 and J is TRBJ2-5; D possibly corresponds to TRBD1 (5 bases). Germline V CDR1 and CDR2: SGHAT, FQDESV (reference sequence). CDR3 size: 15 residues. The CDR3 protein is CASSLAVQVRETQYL. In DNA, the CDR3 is TGTGCTAGCAGCTTGGCTGTACAGGTTAGAGAGACCCAGTACCTC.

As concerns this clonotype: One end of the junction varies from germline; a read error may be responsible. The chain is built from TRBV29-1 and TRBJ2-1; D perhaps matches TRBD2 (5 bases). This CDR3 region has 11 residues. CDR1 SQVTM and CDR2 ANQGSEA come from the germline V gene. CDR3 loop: CSVALDVEQSF. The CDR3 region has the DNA TGTAGCGTTGCGCTAGATGTTGAGCAGTCCTTC.

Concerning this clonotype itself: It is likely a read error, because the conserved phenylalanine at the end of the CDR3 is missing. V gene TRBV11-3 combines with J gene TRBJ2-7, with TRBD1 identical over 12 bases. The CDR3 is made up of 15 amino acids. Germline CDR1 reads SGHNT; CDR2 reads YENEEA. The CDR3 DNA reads TGTACCAGTAGCCCCGGGACAGGGGGCAACTCCGAGCAGTACTCC. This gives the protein CTSSPGTGGNSEQYS.

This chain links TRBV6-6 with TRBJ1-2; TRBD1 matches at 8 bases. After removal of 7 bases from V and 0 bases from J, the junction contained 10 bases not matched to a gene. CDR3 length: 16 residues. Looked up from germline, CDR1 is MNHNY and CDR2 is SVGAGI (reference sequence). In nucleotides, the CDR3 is TGTGCCAGCAATTTGGACAGGGCGACAGCTAACTATGGCTACACCTTC. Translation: CASNLDRATANYGYTF.

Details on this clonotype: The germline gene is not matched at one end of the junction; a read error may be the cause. DNA of the CDR3: TGTGCCAATAGCGACCCGACAGGGGTTTTTGACAATGAACAGTTCTTC. It encodes CANSDPTGVFDNEQFF. This chain links TRBV11-2 with TRBJ2-1; 8 positions match TRBD1. Germline CDR1 is SGHAT and CDR2 is FQNNGV. This CDR3 has 16 residues.

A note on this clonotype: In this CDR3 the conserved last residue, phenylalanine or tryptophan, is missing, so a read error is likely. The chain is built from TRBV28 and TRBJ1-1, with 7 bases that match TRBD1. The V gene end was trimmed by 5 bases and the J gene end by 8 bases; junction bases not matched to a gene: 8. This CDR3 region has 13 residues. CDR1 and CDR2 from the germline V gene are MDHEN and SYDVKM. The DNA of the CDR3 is TGTGCCAGCAGTGTCATTGCCAGGGGGGAAGCTTTCCTT. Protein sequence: CASSVIARGEAFL.